Shown below are 20 T cell receptor beta chains from a single sample sequenced in a study of spatial heterogeneity in lung cancer. Which antigens these TCRs recognize remains unknown. From the 5' RACE reads, TCRdb called clonotypes with MiXCR, one entry per CDR3 protein. The sample carries more than 20,000 distinct CDR3 sequences, roughly 3% recorded once. Study-wide points: Mutation tallies in tumors tracked expanded intratumoral alpha and beta TCR counts.

Time point in this sample: sample taken at primary tumor resection. The sequenced sample was lung tumor tissue, obtained at surgery. All receptors come from a male donor with early-stage non-small cell lung cancer.

This clonotype was recorded at least ten times. V and J are TRBV14 and TRBJ2-7; D unresolved. This CDR3 contains 15 residues. Between the trimmed V and J ends, which lost 4 bases and 1 base, there was a span of 14 bases. CDR1 is SGHDN, CDR2 FVKESK, per germline. CDR3 in amino acids: CASSRGSSRSYEQYF. The CDR3 DNA is TGTGCCAGCAGCCGGGGAAGTAGTCGGTCCTACGAGCAGTACTTC.

This clonotype has ten or more counts. The V gene is TRBV11-3, the J gene TRBJ2-7; D unclear. Germline assignment: CDR1 SGHNT and CDR2 YENEEA. This CDR3 has 15 amino acids. V was shortened by 1 base and J by 0 bases, with 10 bases between the two germline ends. For the CDR3, the DNA is TGTGCCAGCAGCTTAGTCGTGGGATACTCCTACGAGCAGTACTTC. This sequence encodes CASSLVVGYSYEQYF.

This clonotype was seen many times. The V gene is TRBV6-6, the J gene TRBJ2-2; TRBD1 aligns across 7 bases. CDR3 length: 16 amino acids. The germline V gene has CDR1 MNHNY and CDR2 SVGAGI (reference sequence). V lost 5 bases, J lost 0 bases, and 6 bases stayed unmatched. CDR3 DNA: TGTGCCAGCAGTCAGACCGGGACAGCGAACACCGGGGAGCTGTTTTTT. Translating gives CASSQTGTANTGELFF.

By share, this clonotype ranks as medium-sized. V and J are TRBV5-5 and TRBJ2-2; D assignment may be TRBD1 or TRBD2 (5 bases each). The germline V gene encodes CDR1 SGHKS and CDR2 YYEKEE (reference sequence). The V and J ends lost 6 bases and 4 bases respectively, with 13 bases between them. The CDR3 sequence is 14 residues long. The CDR3 here is CASTTRGVTGELFF. The CDR3 DNA is TGTGCCAGCACTACCCGAGGGGTCACCGGGGAGCTGTTTTTT.

In its sample, this clonotype was seen many times. The CDR3 is CASSSGTSVTGELFF. The CDR3 DNA reads as TGTGCCAGCAGTTCAGGGACTAGTGTCACCGGGGAGCTGTTTTTT. V gene TRBV12-3 or TRBV12-4 combines with J gene TRBJ2-2; TRBD2 agrees at 8 bases. J lost 4 bases, V lost 4 bases, and 5 bases had no gene match. The CDR3 sequence is 15 residues long.

This clonotype was detected ten times or more. The chain is built from TRBV29-1 and TRBJ2-7, with 8 positions matching TRBD2. Trimming removed 0 bases from V and 6 bases from J; junction bases left unmatched: 7. This CDR3 has 14 amino acids. In germline, CDR1 is SQVTM, CDR2 ANQGSEA. For the CDR3, the DNA is TGCAGCGTTGAAGATAGCGGGACCTTTGGCGAGCAGTACTTC. Its protein product is CSVEDSGTFGEQYF.

This clonotype showed up many times. The chain links TRBV29-1 to TRBJ2-1; tentative D call: TRBD2 (6 bases). The CDR3 length is 14 residues. Germline assignment: CDR1 SQVTM and CDR2 ANQGSEA. V lost 0 bases and J 15 bases, leaving 21 bases between the germline ends. The CDR3 loop is CSVEDSRTGVTVFF. CDR3 coding DNA: TGCAGCGTTGAAGATAGTAGGACGGGAGTGACGGTGTTCTTC.

This clonotype was detected many times. This rearrangement joins TRBV15 to TRBJ2-7, with unresolved D. The CDR3 extends over 16 amino acids. The germline CDR1 and CDR2 sequences are LNHNV and YYDKDF (reference sequence). V was shortened by 1 base and J by 5 bases, with 18 bases between the two germline ends. CDR3 sequence (DNA): TGTGCCACCAGCAGAGGGCTTCTGAGCAGTCCGGACGAGCAGTACTTC. This sequence encodes CATSRGLLSSPDEQYF.

The chain recombines TRBV11-3 with TRBJ1-2; weak D call: TRBD1 (5 bases). The germline V and J ends were trimmed by 5 bases and 10 bases, with 17 bases remaining between them. Germline CDR1 SGHNT, CDR2 YENEEA. The CDR3 consists of 13 residues. The CDR3 nucleotides read TGTGCCAGCAGCCAAGCGGGGACTGTCCTCTACACCTTC. Encoded protein: CASSQAGTVLYTF.

This clonotype came up many times. This chain links TRBV28 with TRBJ2-2, with a possible D match to TRBD2 (6 bases). This CDR3 has 16 residues. CDR1 and CDR2 (germline): MDHEN, SYDVKM. V was shortened by 3 bases and J by 4 bases, with 15 bases between the two germline ends. In DNA form, the CDR3 reads TGTGCCAGCAGTTTTGTCCCGACTAGTTCCACCGGGGAGCTGTTTTTT. Translated: CASSFVPTSSTGELFF.

This clonotype showed up many times. V is TRBV20-1 and J is TRBJ1-2; possible D gene TRBD1, 5 bases. Germline V gene lookup returns CDR1 DFQATT and CDR2 SNEGSKA (reference sequence). The CDR3 loop spans 15 amino acids. The V gene lost 5 bases and the J gene lost 0 bases, with 16 bases spanning the gap. CDR3 DNA: TGCAGTGCTGGAGGACCCAGGGTCGCTAACTATGGCTACACCTTC. Encoded protein: CSAGGPRVANYGYTF.

This clonotype was detected many times. The chain links TRBV27 to TRBJ1-2, with no clear D. Germline-derived CDR1 and CDR2 are MNHEY and SMNVEV (reference sequence). The CDR3 extends over 17 amino acids. The V end lost 1 base, the J end lost 0 bases, and 15 bases lay between the germline ends. In DNA form, the CDR3 reads TGTGCCAGCAGTTTATTACACCCGGGTCTTACTAACTATGGCTACACCTTC. Protein product: CASSLLHPGLTNYGYTF.

This clonotype was seen many times. This chain links TRBV12-3 or TRBV12-4 with TRBJ2-6, with unresolved D. This CDR3 comprises 16 residues. The germline V and J ends were trimmed by 6 bases and 0 bases, with 12 bases remaining between them. DNA of the CDR3: TGTGCCAGCAGCGGCACTGCTACCTCTGGGGCCAACGTCCTGACTTTC. Its translation is CASSGTATSGANVLTF.

There are many counts of this clonotype. The V and J genes are TRBV12-3 or TRBV12-4 and TRBJ2-5; D tentatively reads TRBD1 or TRBD2 (6 bases each). The length of the CDR3 is 15 residues. Trimming took off 5 bases at V and 5 bases at J, with 18 bases between the two ends. CDR3 protein: CASSMGTGRQETQYF. CDR3 DNA sequence: TGTGCCAGCAGTATGGGAACAGGGAGGCAGGAGACCCAGTACTTC.

In this sample, this clonotype turned up many times. The genes are TRBV12-3 or TRBV12-4 and TRBJ1-4; D is possibly TRBD1 (5 bases). V was clipped by 6 bases and J by 4 bases, with 12 bases between them. CDR3 length: 14 amino acids. CDR3 sequence: CASSPRDGNEKLFF. The CDR3 DNA follows: TGTGCCAGCAGCCCCCGGGACGGTAATGAAAAACTGTTTTTT.

Ten or more counts support this clonotype. The CDR3 bases are TGTGCCAGCAGCCCCCCTTCGCAGGGTAACGAGCAGTACTTC. This gives the protein CASSPPSQGNEQYF. The V call is TRBV3-1, the J call TRBJ2-7; weak D call: TRBD1 (5 bases). Germline V gene data show CDR1 as LGHDT and CDR2 as YNNKEL (reference sequence). V was cut by 4 bases and J by 5 bases, with 15 bases left in between. This CDR3 has 14 amino acids.

This clonotype appeared many times. The J gene is TRBJ2-3, the V gene TRBV30; D gene ambiguous. The germline CDR1 and CDR2 sequences are GTSNPN and SVGIG (reference sequence). The CDR3 totals 13 residues. The V and J ends lost 1 base and 5 bases respectively, with 10 bases between them. The CDR3 reads CAWSDGRRDTQYF. As DNA, the CDR3 is TGTGCCTGGAGTGATGGGCGTAGAGATACGCAGTATTTT.

In its sample, this clonotype was seen many times. J is TRBJ2-3 and V is TRBV5-4; 10 nucleotides align to TRBD2. The CDR3 contains 15 residues. Germline V CDR1 and CDR2: SGHNT, YYREEE (reference sequence). The V and J ends lost 3 bases and 1 base, in that order; junction bases with no gene match: 2. The CDR3 reads CASSSGTSGTDTQYF. The CDR3 DNA sequence: TGTGCCAGCAGCTCGGGGACTAGCGGCACAGATACGCAGTATTTT. The complete variable domain, with remaining parts taken from reference TRBV5-4 and TRBJ2-3, reads ETGVTQSPTHLIKTRGQQVTLRCSSQSGHNTVSWYQQALGQGPQFIFQYYREEENGRGNFPPRFSGLQFPNYSSELNVNALELDDSALYLCASSSGTSGTDTQYFGPGTRLTVL.

The V and J genes are TRBV28 and TRBJ1-6, with D possibly being TRBD1 (6 bases). Germline assignment: CDR1 MDHEN and CDR2 SYDVKM. Trimming pared 6 bases from V and 7 bases from J, leaving 22 bases between. The CDR3 covers 17 residues. CDR3 bases: TGTGCCAGCAGCCTCCCGGGCGGGGGGCTACAAAATTCACCCCTCCACTTT. This codes for CASSLPGGGLQNSPLHF.

This clonotype was picked up many times. V is TRBV12-3 or TRBV12-4 and J is TRBJ1-4, with D maybe TRBD1 (5 bases). Trimming shortened V by 5 bases and J by 0 bases, and 13 bases separated the two germline ends. The CDR3 has 16 residues. In DNA form, the CDR3 reads TGTGCCAGCAGTCCTAGGGGCAGGGCAACTAATGAAAAACTGTTTTTT. Translated, it gives CASSPRGRATNEKLFF.